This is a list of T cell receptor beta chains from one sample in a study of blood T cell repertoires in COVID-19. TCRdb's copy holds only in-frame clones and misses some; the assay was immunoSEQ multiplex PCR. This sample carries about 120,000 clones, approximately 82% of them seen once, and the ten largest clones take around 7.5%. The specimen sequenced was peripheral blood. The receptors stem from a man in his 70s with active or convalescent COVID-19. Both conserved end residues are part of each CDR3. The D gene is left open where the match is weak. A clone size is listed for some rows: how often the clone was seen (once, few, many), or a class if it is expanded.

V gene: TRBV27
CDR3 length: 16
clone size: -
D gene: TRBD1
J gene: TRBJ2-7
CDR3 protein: CASSPPLGTGASEQYF
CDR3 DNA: TGTGCCAGCAGTCCCCCCCTCGGGACAGGGGCGAGCGAGCAGTACTTC

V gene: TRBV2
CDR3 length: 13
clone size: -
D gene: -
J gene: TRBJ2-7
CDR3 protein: CASSGEVVYEQYF
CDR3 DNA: TGTGCCAGCAGTGGAGAGGTGGTCTACGAGCAGTACTTC

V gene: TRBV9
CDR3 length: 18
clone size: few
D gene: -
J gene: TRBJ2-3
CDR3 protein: CASSVGLRRAGSSDTQYF
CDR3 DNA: TGTGCCAGCAGCGTAGGACTTAGGAGGGCAGGGTCGTCAGATACGCAGTATTTT

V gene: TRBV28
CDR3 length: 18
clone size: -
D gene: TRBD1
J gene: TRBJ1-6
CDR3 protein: CASSLSRGLGSYNSPLHF
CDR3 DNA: TGTGCCAGCAGTTTATCCAGGGGGCTGGGTTCCTATAATTCACCCCTCCACTTT

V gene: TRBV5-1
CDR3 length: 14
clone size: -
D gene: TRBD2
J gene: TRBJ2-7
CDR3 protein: CASSPSGRPYEQYF
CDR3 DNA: TGCGCCAGCAGCCCTAGCGGGAGGCCCTACGAGCAGTACTTC

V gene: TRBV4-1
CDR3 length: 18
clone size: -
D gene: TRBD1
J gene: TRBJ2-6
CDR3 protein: CASSQSDRGGSGANVLTF
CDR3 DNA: TGCGCCAGCAGCCAGTCGGACAGGGGGGGTTCTGGGGCCAACGTCCTGACTTTC

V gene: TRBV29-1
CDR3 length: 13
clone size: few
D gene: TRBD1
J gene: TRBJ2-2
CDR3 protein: CSADRGGTGELFF
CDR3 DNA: TGCAGCGCCGACAGGGGAGGAACCGGGGAGCTGTTTTTT

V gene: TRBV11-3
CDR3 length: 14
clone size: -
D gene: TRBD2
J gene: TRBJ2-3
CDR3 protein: CASSLSGRGDTQYF
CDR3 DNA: TGTGCCAGCAGCTTAAGCGGGAGGGGAGATACGCAGTATTTT

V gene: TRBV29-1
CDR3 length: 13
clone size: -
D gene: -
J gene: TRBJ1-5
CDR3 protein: CSAVTGTNQPQHF
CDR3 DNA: TGCAGCGCCGTGACAGGAACAAATCAGCCCCAGCATTTT

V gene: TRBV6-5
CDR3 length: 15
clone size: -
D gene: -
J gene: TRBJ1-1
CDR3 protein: CASSTPGGVGTEAFF
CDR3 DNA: TGTGCCAGCAGTACCCCGGGAGGGGTGGGCACTGAAGCTTTCTTT

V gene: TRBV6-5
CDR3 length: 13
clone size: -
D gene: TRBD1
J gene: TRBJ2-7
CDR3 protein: CASSRGPNYEQYF
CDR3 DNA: TGTGCCAGCTCGAGGGGGCCCAATTACGAGCAGTACTTC

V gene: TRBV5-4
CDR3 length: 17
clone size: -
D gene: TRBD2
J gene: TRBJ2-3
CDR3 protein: CASSLETSGAGTDTQYF
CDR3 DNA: TGTGCCAGCAGCTTAGAGACTAGCGGGGCTGGGACAGATACGCAGTATTTT

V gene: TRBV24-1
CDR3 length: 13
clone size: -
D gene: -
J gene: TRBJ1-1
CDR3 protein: CATSGRGNTEAFF
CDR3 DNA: TGTGCCACCAGTGGCAGGGGGAACACTGAAGCTTTCTTT

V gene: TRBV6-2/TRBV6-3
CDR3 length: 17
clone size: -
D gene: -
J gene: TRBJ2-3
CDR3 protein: CASSYFGQGRNTDTQYF
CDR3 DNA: TGTGCCAGCAGTTACTTCGGCCAGGGTCGTAACACAGATACGCAGTATTTT

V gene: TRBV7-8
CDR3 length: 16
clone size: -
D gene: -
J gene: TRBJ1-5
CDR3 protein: CASSLGAGLSNQPQHF
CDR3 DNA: TGTGCCAGCAGCTTAGGGGCAGGGTTGAGCAATCAGCCCCAGCATTTT

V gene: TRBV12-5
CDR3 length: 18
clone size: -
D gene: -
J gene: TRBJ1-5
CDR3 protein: CASGLVLWVGGANQPQHF
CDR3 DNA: TGTGCTAGTGGTTTGGTACTCTGGGTAGGAGGGGCCAATCAGCCCCAGCATTTT

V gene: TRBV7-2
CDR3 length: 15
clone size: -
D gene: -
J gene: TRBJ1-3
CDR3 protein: CASSLVGTTGNTIYF
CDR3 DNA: TGTGCCAGCAGCTTAGTCGGGACAACTGGAAACACCATATATTTT

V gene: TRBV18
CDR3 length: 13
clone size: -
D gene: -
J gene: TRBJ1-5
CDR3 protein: CASSPGQEQPQHF
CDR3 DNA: TGTGCCAGCTCACCGGGACAAGAACAGCCCCAGCATTTT

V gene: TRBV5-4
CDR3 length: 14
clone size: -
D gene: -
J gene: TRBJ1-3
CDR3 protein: CASSPNRDGNTIYF
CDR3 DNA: TGTGCCAGCAGCCCAAACAGAGATGGAAACACCATATATTTT

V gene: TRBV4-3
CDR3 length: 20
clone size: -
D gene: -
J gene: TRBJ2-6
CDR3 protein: CASSQDPGHLGFSGANVLTF
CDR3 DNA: TGCGCCAGCAGCCAGGACCCGGGACACCTTGGGTTCTCTGGGGCCAACGTCCTGACTTTC

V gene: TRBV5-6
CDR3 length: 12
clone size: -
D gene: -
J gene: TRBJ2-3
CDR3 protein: CASSLVPDTQYF
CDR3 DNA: TGTGCCAGCAGCCTTGTCCCGGATACGCAGTATTTT

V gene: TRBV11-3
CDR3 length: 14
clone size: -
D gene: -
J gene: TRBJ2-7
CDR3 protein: CASSSGQTSYEQYF
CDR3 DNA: TGTGCCAGCAGCTCAGGCCAAACCTCCTACGAGCAGTACTTC

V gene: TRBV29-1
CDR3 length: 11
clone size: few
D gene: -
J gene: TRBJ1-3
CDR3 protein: CSASARGNIYF
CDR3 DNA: TGCAGCGCTTCGGCCAGGGGAAACATATATTTT

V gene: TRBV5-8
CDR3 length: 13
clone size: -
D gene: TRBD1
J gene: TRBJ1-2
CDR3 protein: CASSRTGTYGYTF
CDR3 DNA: TGTGCCAGCAGCAGGACAGGGACCTATGGCTACACCTTC

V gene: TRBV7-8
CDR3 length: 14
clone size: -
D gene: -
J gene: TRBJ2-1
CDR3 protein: CASSLTGGYNEQFF
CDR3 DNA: TGTGCCAGCAGCTTAACCGGGGGTTACAATGAGCAGTTCTTC

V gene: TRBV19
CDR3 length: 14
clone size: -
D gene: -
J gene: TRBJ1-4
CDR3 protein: CASRPRGQGEKLFF
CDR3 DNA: TGTGCCAGTAGGCCCCGAGGGCAGGGGGAAAAACTGTTTTTT

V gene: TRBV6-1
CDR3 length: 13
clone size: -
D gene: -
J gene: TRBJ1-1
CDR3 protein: CASSERQDTEAFF
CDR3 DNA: TGTGCCAGCAGTGAACGGCAGGACACTGAAGCTTTCTTT

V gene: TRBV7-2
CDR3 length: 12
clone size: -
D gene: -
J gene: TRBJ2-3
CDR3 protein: CASSFHTDTQYF
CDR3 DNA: TGTGCCAGCAGCTTCCACACAGATACGCAGTATTTT

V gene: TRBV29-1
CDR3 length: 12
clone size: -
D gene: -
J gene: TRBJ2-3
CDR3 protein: CSEKTITDTQYF
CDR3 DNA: TGCAGCGAGAAGACTATCACAGATACGCAGTATTTT

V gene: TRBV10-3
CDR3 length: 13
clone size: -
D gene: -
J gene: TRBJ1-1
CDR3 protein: CAISDSVSTEAFF
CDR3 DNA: TGTGCCATCAGTGATTCAGTGTCCACTGAAGCTTTCTTT

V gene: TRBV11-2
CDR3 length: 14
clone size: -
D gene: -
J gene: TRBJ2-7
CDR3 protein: CASSFNRVSYEQYF
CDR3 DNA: TGTGCCAGCAGCTTTAACAGGGTCTCCTACGAGCAGTACTTC

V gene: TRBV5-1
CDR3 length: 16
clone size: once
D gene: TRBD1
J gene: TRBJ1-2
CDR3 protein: CASSLLGTGETSGYTF
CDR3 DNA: TGCGCCAGCAGCTTGTTGGGGACAGGGGAGACGAGTGGCTACACCTTC

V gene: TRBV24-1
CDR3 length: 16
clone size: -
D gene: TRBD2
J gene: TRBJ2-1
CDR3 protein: CATSDLRAGGYNEQFF
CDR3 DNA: TGTGCCACCAGTGATTTGAGAGCGGGAGGGTACAATGAGCAGTTCTTC

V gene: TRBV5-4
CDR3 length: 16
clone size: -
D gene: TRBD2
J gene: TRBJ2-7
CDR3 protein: CASSLGSAGGIREQYF
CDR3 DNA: TGTGCCAGCAGCTTGGGCTCTGCGGGAGGGATTCGCGAGCAGTACTTC

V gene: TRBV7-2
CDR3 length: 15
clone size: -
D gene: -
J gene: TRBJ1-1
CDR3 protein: CASSWSGQGNTEAFF
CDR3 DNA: TGTGCCAGCAGCTGGAGTGGACAAGGGAACACTGAAGCTTTCTTT

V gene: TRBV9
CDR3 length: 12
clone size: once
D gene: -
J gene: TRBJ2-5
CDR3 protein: CASNRGGETQYF
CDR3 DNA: TGTGCCAGCAACCGAGGGGGAGAGACCCAGTACTTC

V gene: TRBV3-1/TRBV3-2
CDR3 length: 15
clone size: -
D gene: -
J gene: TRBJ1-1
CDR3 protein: CASSQDPYGSTEAFF
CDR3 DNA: TGTGCCAGCAGCCAAGATCCTTACGGGTCCACTGAAGCTTTCTTT

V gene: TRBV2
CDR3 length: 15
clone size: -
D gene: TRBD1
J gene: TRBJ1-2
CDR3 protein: CASSESRGRPSSYTF
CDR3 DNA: TGTGCCAGCAGTGAAAGCAGGGGGCGACCTTCTAGCTACACCTTC

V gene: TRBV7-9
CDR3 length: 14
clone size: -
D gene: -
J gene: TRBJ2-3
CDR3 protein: CASSLQGSTDTQYF
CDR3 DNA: TGTGCCAGCAGCTTACAGGGTAGCACAGATACGCAGTATTTT

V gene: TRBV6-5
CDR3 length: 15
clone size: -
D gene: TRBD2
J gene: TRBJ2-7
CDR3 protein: CASSYSGSGDPEQYF
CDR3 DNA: TGTGCCAGCAGTTACTCGGGTAGCGGGGACCCCGAGCAGTACTTC

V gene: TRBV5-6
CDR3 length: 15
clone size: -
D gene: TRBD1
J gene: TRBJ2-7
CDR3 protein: CASKQMTGRTYEQYF
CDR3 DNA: TGTGCCAGCAAACAAATGACAGGGCGGACGTACGAGCAGTACTTC

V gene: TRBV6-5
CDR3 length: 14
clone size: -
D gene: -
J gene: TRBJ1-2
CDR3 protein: CASSYSPANYGYTF
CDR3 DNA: TGTGCCAGCAGTTACTCGCCAGCTAACTATGGCTACACCTTC

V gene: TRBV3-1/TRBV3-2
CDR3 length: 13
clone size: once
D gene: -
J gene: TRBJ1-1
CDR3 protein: CASSQGGNTEAFF
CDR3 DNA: TGTGCCAGCAGCCAAGGCGGGAACACTGAAGCTTTCTTT

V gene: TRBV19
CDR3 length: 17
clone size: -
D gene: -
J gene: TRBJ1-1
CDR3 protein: CASSPGRGVLGNTEAFF
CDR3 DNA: TGTGCCAGTTCCCCGGGGCGGGGGGTGTTGGGGAACACTGAAGCTTTCTTT

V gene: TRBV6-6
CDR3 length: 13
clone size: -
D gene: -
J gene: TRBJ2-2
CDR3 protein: CASSYAGAGELFF
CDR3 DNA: TGTGCCAGCAGTTACGCCGGGGCCGGGGAGCTGTTTTTT

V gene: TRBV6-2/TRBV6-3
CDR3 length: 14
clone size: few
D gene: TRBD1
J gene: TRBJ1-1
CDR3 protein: CASSNRGRDTEAFF
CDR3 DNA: TGTGCCAGCAGTAACAGGGGCCGGGACACTGAAGCTTTCTTT

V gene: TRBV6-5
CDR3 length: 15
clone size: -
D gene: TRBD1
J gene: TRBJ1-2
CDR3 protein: CASSLGTGGTYGYTF
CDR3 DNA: TGTGCCAGCAGTCTCGGGACAGGGGGCACCTATGGCTACACCTTC

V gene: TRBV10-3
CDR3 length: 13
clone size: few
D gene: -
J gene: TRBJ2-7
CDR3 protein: CAIGNMGAYEQYF
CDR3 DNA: TGTGCCATCGGCAACATGGGAGCCTACGAGCAGTACTTC

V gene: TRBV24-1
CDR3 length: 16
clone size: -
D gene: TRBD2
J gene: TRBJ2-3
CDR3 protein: CATSDPIAGGADTQYF
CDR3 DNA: TGTGCCACCAGTGATCCAATAGCGGGGGGTGCAGATACGCAGTATTTT

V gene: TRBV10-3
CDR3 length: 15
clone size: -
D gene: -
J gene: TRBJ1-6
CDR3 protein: CAISEGAFNNSPLHF
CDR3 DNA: TGTGCCATCAGTGAGGGGGCTTTTAATAATTCACCCCTCCACTTT

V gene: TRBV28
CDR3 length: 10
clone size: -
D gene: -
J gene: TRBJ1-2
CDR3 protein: CASSRYGYTF
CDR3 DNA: TGTGCCAGCAGTCGCTATGGCTACACCTTC

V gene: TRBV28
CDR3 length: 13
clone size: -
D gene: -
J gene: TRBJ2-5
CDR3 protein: CASSIRGQETQYF
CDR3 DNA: TGTGCCAGCAGTATTAGAGGGCAAGAGACCCAGTACTTC

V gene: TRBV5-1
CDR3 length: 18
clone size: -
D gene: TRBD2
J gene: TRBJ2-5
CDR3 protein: CASSLSGTSGTYQETQYF
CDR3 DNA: TGCGCCAGCAGCTTGTCCGGGACTAGCGGGACGTACCAAGAGACCCAGTACTTC

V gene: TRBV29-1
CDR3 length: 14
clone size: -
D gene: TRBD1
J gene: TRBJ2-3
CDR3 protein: CSARTRGQTDTQYF
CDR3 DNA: TGCAGCGCTCGTACTAGGGGGCAAACAGATACGCAGTATTTT